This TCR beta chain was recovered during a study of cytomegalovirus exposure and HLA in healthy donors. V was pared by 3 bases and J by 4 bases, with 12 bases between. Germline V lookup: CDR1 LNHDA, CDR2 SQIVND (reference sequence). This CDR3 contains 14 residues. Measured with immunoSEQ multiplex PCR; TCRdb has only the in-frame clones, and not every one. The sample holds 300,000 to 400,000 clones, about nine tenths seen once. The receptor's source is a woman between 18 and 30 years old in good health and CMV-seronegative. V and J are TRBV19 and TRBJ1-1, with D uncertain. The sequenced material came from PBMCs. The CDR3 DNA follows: TGTGCCAGTAGTATGATGGGTGGCGGCACTGAAGCTTTCTTT. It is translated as CASSMMGGGTEAFF.